This TCR beta chain originates from a study of shared clonotypes between healthy human individuals. Study context: Each donor had three CD4 naive, three CD4 memory, two CD8 naive and one CD8 memory plate.

Adults of Caucasian background living in Nashville, Tennessee made up all donors. Partitioning of CD4+ cells yielded a CD45RA+ naive subset and a CD45RA-negative memory subset. The method was immunoSEQ multiplex PCR; TCRdb's version includes in-frame clones alone and lacks a portion of them. The top ten hold 0.057% of the sample, which has a few hundred thousand clones, 97% seen once. This clone was recorded once. The antigen is not known. CDR1 is MNHNS and CDR2 is SASEGT in the germline V gene. The CDR3 is 16 amino acids. Trimming removed 4 bases at V and 1 base at J, with 14 bases between. Study findings and constraints: Compared with memory subsets, naive subsets generally had larger estimated richness.

The sequenced sample was naive CD4+ T cells sorted from blood. Subset reported: CD45RA+ positively selected. The rearrangement uses TRBV6-1 and TRBJ2-1; possibly TRBD1 for D (6 bases). The source is a woman in her thirties in good health. CDR3 protein: CASSAITGISYNEQFF. CDR3 in DNA: TGTGCCAGCAGTGCAATAACAGGGATTTCCTACAATGAGCAGTTCTTC.